This T cell receptor (beta chain) was sequenced for a study of T cell changes during pregnancy in multiple sclerosis. This clone was counted a single time. Profiling relied on immunoSEQ multiplex PCR, and the TCRdb table lists in-frame clones only, not all of them. The sample includes about 77,000 clones, about nine tenths of them seen just once. The TCR was taken from a female donor with multiple sclerosis, enrolled in a pregnancy study. The input for sequencing was peripheral blood, taken before pregnancy.

DNA of the CDR3: TGTGCCAGCAGCTCGGGACTAGCCTACGAGCAGTACTTC. This translates into CASSSGLAYEQYF. The V call is TRBV7-9, the J call TRBJ2-7; 8 bases are shared with TRBD2. The V gene's germline CDR1 is SEHNR and CDR2 FQNEAQ (reference sequence). V gave up 4 bases and J gave up 2 bases; unmatched junction bases: 1. The CDR3 contains 13 residues.